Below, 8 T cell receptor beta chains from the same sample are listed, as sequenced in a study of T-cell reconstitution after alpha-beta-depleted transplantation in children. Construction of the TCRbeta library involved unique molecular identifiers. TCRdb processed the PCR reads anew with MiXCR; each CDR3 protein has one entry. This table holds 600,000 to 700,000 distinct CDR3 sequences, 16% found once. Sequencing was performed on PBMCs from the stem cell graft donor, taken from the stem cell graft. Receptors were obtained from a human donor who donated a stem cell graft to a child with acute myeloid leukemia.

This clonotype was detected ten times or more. CDR3 DNA sequence: TGCAGTGCTAGAGAAAGGGGAGGCACTGAAGCTTTCTTT. Translating gives CSARERGGTEAFF. The rearrangement links TRBV20-1 to TRBJ1-1; a weak D match, TRBD1 (5 bases). CDR1 DFQATT and CDR2 SNEGSKA come from the germline V gene (reference sequence). This CDR3 spans 13 amino acids. V was clipped by 0 bases and J by 4 bases, with 9 bases between them.

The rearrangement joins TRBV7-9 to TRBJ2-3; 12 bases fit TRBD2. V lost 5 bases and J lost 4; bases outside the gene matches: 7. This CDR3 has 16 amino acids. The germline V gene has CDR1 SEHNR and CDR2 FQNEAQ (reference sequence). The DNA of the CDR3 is TGTGCCAGCAGCATCCTAGCGGGGGGGCCGGCAGATACGCAGTATTTT. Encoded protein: CASSILAGGPADTQYF.

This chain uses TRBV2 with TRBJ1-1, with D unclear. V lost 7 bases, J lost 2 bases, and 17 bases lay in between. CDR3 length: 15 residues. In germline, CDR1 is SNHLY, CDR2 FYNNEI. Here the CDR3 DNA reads TGTGCCAGCATCTTACGACTATCGGGCAACACTGAAGCTTTCTTT. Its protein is CASILRLSGNTEAFF.

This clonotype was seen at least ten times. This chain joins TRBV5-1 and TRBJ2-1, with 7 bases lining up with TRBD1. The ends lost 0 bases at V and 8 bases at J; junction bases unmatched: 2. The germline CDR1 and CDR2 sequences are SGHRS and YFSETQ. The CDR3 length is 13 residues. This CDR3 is CASSLVQGYEQFF. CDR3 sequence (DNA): TGCGCCAGCAGCTTGGTACAGGGGTATGAGCAGTTCTTC.

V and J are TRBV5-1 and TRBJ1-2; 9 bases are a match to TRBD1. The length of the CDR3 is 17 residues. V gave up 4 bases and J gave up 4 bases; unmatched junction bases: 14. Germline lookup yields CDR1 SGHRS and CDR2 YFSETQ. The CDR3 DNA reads TGCGCCAGCAGCCCGGGGTCGGGACAGGGCGTACTCTATGGCTACACCTTC. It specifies CASSPGSGQGVLYGYTF. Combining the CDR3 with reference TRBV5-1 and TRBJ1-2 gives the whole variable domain KAGVTQTPRYLIKTRGQQVTLSCSPISGHRSVSWYQQTPGQGLQFLFEYFSETQRNKGNFPGRFSGRQFSNSRSEMNVSTLELGDSALYLCASSPGSGQGVLYGYTFGSGTRLTVV.

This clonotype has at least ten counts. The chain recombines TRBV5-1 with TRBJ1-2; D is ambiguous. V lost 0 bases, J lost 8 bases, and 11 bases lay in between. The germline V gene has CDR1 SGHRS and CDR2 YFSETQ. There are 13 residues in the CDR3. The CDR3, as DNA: TGCGCCAGCAGCTTGGTTCAGGCGGACGGCTACACCTTC. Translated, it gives CASSLVQADGYTF.

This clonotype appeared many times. CDR3 in DNA: TGCAGTGCTCGCAGGACTAGCGGGGGAAATGAGCAGTTCTTC. Protein product: CSARRTSGGNEQFF. The rearrangement joins TRBV20-1 to TRBJ2-1, with 13 bases identical to TRBD2. The ends lost 5 bases at V and 7 bases at J; junction bases unmatched: 5. CDR3 length: 14 residues. Germline V gene sequence: CDR1 DFQATT, CDR2 SNEGSKA (reference sequence).

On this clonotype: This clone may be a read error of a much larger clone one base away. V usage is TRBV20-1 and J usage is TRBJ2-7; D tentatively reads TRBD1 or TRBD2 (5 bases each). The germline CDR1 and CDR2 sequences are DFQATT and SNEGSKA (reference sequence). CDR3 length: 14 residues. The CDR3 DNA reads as TGCAGTGCTAGAGATATGGGACGTTCCTACGAGCAGTGCGTC. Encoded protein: CSARDMGRSYEQCV.